Below, one T cell receptor beta chain is given with its context. These data belong to a study of blood T cells in healthy people across ages. Sample-barcoded 5' priming and a J-beta primer mix drove a second PCR of roughly 7 to 11 cycles. Via MiXCR, TCRdb re-called the 5' RACE reads, giving one row per CDR3 protein. The data hold about 580,000 distinct CDR3 sequences, with more than 45% observed a single time. CDR1 is LGHNA and CDR2 is YSLEER in the germline V gene. The CDR3 consists of 15 residues. V was shortened by 1 base and J by 3 bases, with 9 bases between the two germline ends. This sequence was found in a man older than 75 in good health. Sequenced input: blood. V usage is TRBV4-3 and J usage is TRBJ2-2, with a tentative D call TRBD2 (5 bases). CDR3 sequence: CASSQGGYYTGELFF. Written as DNA, the CDR3 is TGCGCCAGCAGCCAAGGAGGGTACTACACCGGGGAGCTGTTTTTT.